This T cell receptor beta chain was observed in a study of long-term antiretroviral therapy in people with HIV. Notes on the study in general: Samples were collected from about 2003 to 2017 under possibly less effective ART regimens. The data indicate that diversity increased after ART but remained below transplant donor controls.

Sequencing used immunoSEQ v3.0 at survey level. The repertoire was sequenced with immunoSEQ multiplex PCR; TCRdb's copy has only in-frame clones and lacks some. The top ten hold approximately 12% of the sample, which has 15,000 to 20,000 clones, 88% seen once. Concerning this clone itself: The target antigen is unknown.

Germline lookup yields CDR1 MGHDK and CDR2 SYGVNS. The CDR3 loop spans 17 amino acids. J gave up 0 bases and V 2 bases, and 6 bases lay outside the gene matches. The sequence was collected from a man between 45 and 60 years old with HIV. The sequenced sample was unsorted PBMCs, obtained 0.7 years before starting antiretroviral therapy. The chain employs TRBV25-1 and TRBJ1-4; 7 bases are shared with TRBD1. This CDR3 reads CASSELRDSTTNEKLFF. The DNA for the CDR3 is TGTGCCAGCAGTGAACTCCGGGACAGCACAACTAATGAAAAACTGTTTTTT.